This TCR beta chain originates from a study of CD8+ T cells in alopecia areata. Remarks on this clone: The antigen remains unidentified. The same CDR3 arises from other DNA sequences in this sample as well.

Points from the study as a whole: Clonality in lesional scalp, especially alopecia totalis/universalis, exceeded that of normal scalp.

cDNA serving as the sequencing template came from extracted, reverse transcribed RNA. The table came from immunoSEQ multiplex PCR; TCRdb's copy has only in-frame clones and leaves some out. The sample lists more than 90,000 clones, 35% to 40% occurring once. Trimming shortened V by 7 bases and J by 3 bases, and 6 bases separated the two germline ends. Germline assignment: CDR1 SQVTM and CDR2 ANQGSEA. The CDR3 sequence is 10 residues long. The chain employs TRBV29-1 and TRBJ1-1; no firm D call. The sequencing input was CD4+ T cells sorted from blood. This clonotype originated in a human donor with alopecia areata. The CDR3 sequence is CSARDTEAFF. In DNA form, the CDR3 reads TGCAGCGCACGAGACACTGAAGCTTTCTTT.